Sequencing of this T cell receptor (beta chain) was carried out in a study of blood T cells in healthy people across ages. This CDR3 comprises 12 residues. The germline V gene has CDR1 SNHLY and CDR2 FYNNEI. Primers used in a second PCR of roughly 6 to 12 cycles were a sample-barcoded 5' primer and a J-beta primer mix. MiXCR, applied by TCRdb to the 5' RACE reads, yields one record per CDR3 protein. The sample includes 700,000 to 950,000 distinct CDR3 sequences, 35% to 45% seen only once; the top ten take 20% to 25%. This clonotype showed up just a few times. The sample taken for sequencing was blood. V usage is TRBV2 and J usage is TRBJ2-7; D gene uncertain. The last part of the DNA fits TRBJ2-5 better; the J call may be wrong. This receptor was taken from a woman in her fifties or sixties in good health. The CDR3 DNA reads TGTGCCAGCAGGGAAAACGGAGAGACCCAGTACTTC. This gives the protein CASRENGETQYF.